This TCR beta chain was found in a study of blood T cell repertoires in COVID-19. Study details: The samples span acute and convalescent COVID-19 from the United States, Italy and Spain. Sources were T cells, B-cell-depleted T cells, or PBMCs; the material itself was cDNA or gDNA.

Germline CDR1 and CDR2: SEHNR and FQNEAQ (reference sequence). Losses at the gene ends were 5 bases for V and 4 bases for J; bases not matched to a gene: 3. This CDR3 is built from 13 residues. Authors' processing steps: Scientists estimated how many nucleated cells there were by amplifying reference gene primers. The repertoire was sequenced with immunoSEQ multiplex PCR; TCRdb's copy has only in-frame clones and lacks some. Clonal size and the V and J genes are those of that table, whereas D and trimming came from the DNA. Among 90,000 to 100,000 clones, 84% were seen once, and the ten largest hold around 2%.

The chain links TRBV7-9 to TRBJ1-2, with 8 positions matching TRBD1. The sample was peripheral blood. This sequence originates from a man aged 65 to 79 with active or convalescent COVID-19. CDR3 DNA sequence: TGTGCCAGCAGCCGACAGGGGTTCTATGGCTACACCTTC. It encodes CASSRQGFYGYTF.